Following are 26 T cell receptor beta chains from one sample sequenced in a study of blood T cell repertoires in COVID-19. Sequencing was performed with immunoSEQ multiplex PCR; in TCRdb, only in-frame clones are kept and a portion is missing. The table includes approximately 200,000 clones, about 88% detected once. The specimen sequenced was peripheral blood. These receptors were collected from a man in his 70s with acute or convalescent COVID-19.

The V gene is TRBV19, the J gene TRBJ2-1, with 10 bases aligning to TRBD1. Per the germline V gene, CDR1 is LNHDA and CDR2 is SQIVND (reference sequence). J was trimmed by 9 bases and V by 5 bases; bases with no gene match: 10. The CDR3 is 15 amino acids. The CDR3 is CASSAPGQGLGEQFF. The CDR3 nucleotides read TGTGCCAGTAGTGCGCCGGGACAGGGGTTGGGTGAGCAGTTCTTC.

The V and J genes are TRBV18 and TRBJ2-1; D ambiguous. Germline loops: CDR1 KGHSH, CDR2 LQKENI. The CDR3 length is 12 residues. Trimming pared 2 bases from V and 9 bases from J, leaving 8 bases between. In nucleotides, the CDR3 is TGTGCCAGCTCACCAGAAAACGGTGAGCAGTTCTTC. Amino acid sequence: CASSPENGEQFF.

This chain connects TRBV14 to TRBJ1-1, with 9 bases lining up with TRBD1. The CDR3 contains 13 residues. In germline, CDR1 is SGHDN, CDR2 FVKESK. J was trimmed by 9 bases and V by 3 bases; bases with no gene match: 5. The CDR3 reads CASSQGDREKAFF. CDR3 DNA: TGTGCCAGCAGCCAGGGGGACAGGGAGAAAGCTTTCTTT.

This clone has only a few counts. V gene TRBV5-1 combines with J gene TRBJ1-3, with D unclear. This CDR3 comprises 16 residues. The germline V gene encodes CDR1 SGHRS and CDR2 YFSETQ. The V gene lost 0 bases and the J gene lost 1 base, with 11 bases spanning the gap. The DNA for the CDR3 is TGCGCCAGCAGCTTGGGACAATCCTTTTCTGGAAACACCATATATTTT. This gives the protein CASSLGQSFSGNTIYF.

With respect to this clone: This may be a read error, as it is one base from a much larger clone. Other DNA variants within this sample encode the same CDR3. This chain links TRBV11-2 with TRBJ1-2; TRBD1 aligns across 9 bases. Germline V gives CDR1 SGHAT, CDR2 FQNNGV. The CDR3 length is 13 residues. The junction had 2 bases not matched to a gene; V was cut back by 1 base and J by 8 bases. The CDR3: CASSLGTGDGYTF. The CDR3, as DNA: TGTGCCAGCAGCTTAGGGACAGGGGACGGCTACACCTTC.

The rearrangement joins TRBV7-2 to TRBJ1-5; possible D gene TRBD1, 6 bases. V lost 5 bases and J 5 bases, leaving 19 bases between the germline ends. CDR1 is SGHTA, CDR2 FQGNSA, per germline. The CDR3 spans 16 residues. CDR3 loop: CASSPQGTNTYQPQHF. The DNA for the CDR3 is TGTGCCAGCAGCCCCCAGGGGACAAATACCTATCAGCCCCAGCATTTT. Based on the CDR3 plus reference TRBV7-2 and TRBJ1-5, the full variable domain is GAGVSQSPSNKVTEKGKDVELRCDPISGHTALYWYRQSLGQGLEFLIYFQGNSAPDKSGLPSDRFSAERTGGSVSTLTIQRTQQEDSAVYLCASSPQGTNTYQPQHFGDGTRLSIL.

This clone was observed a few times. The chain has TRBV2 and TRBJ2-1; perhaps TRBD2 as D (5 bases). Between the trimmed V and J ends, which lost 6 bases and 7 bases, there was a span of 16 bases. The CDR3 is made up of 14 amino acids. From germline, CDR1 is SNHLY and CDR2 FYNNEI. The CDR3 DNA reads TGTGCCAGCAGAAGTAATCCGGGGTTGAATGAGCAGTTCTTC. It is translated as CASRSNPGLNEQFF.

The genes are TRBV30 and TRBJ1-6; unclear D gene. The CDR3 contains 15 residues. Germline V gene sequence: CDR1 GTSNPN, CDR2 SVGIG (reference sequence). The ends were cut back, 0 bases at V and 3 bases at J, with 9 bases in the middle. CDR3 nucleotide sequence: TGTGCCTGGAGTGTAAACAGTCACTATAATTCACCCCTCCACTTT. Its translation: CAWSVNSHYNSPLHF.

V is TRBV11-2 and J is TRBJ2-3; weak D call: TRBD2 (5 bases). Germline CDR1 is SGHAT and CDR2 is FQNNGV. V lost 1 base and J 1 base, leaving 9 bases between the germline ends. The CDR3 loop spans 15 amino acids. The CDR3 region is CASSLGGKGTDTQYF. CDR3 bases: TGTGCCAGCAGCTTAGGAGGGAAGGGCACAGATACGCAGTATTTT.

The V gene is TRBV11-1, the J gene TRBJ2-3, with TRBD1 identical over 8 bases. The CDR3 contains 12 residues. The V gene end was trimmed by 5 bases and the J gene end by 12 bases; junction bases not matched to a gene: 7. Germline values: CDR1 SGHAT, CDR2 FQDESV (reference sequence). This CDR3 is CASSPQGANQYF. CDR3 nucleotide sequence: TGTGCCAGCAGCCCGCAGGGGGCCAATCAGTATTTT.

V usage is TRBV5-1 and J usage is TRBJ1-4, with 7 nucleotides matching TRBD1. Germline loops: CDR1 SGHRS, CDR2 YFSETQ. The CDR3 loop spans 16 amino acids. After removal of 0 bases from V and 3 bases from J, the junction contained 5 bases not matched to a gene. Here the CDR3 reads CASSLGQGVSNEKLFF. The CDR3 bases are TGCGCCAGCAGCTTGGGACAGGGAGTTTCTAATGAAAAACTGTTTTTT.

As regards this clone: Within the sample, other DNA sequences also encode this same CDR3. This chain uses TRBV18 with TRBJ1-1, with 9 positions matching TRBD1. Germline CDR1 reads KGHSH; CDR2 reads LQKENI. There are 15 residues in the CDR3. V lost 3 bases to trimming and J lost 5 bases; unmatched junction nucleotides: 7. The CDR3 region has the DNA TGTGCCAGCTCACCCCCGGGACAGGGAAGAACTGAAGCTTTCTTT. Translated: CASSPPGQGRTEAFF.

The V call is TRBV27, the J call TRBJ2-7; D possibly corresponds to TRBD1 (6 bases). This CDR3 has 14 amino acids. Germline V gene data show CDR1 as MNHEY and CDR2 as SMNVEV (reference sequence). V lost 5 bases, J lost 2 bases, and 13 bases lay in between. DNA for the CDR3: TGTGCCAGCAGTCCCCGGACAGACCCCTACGAGCAGTACTTC. Protein product: CASSPRTDPYEQYF.

This chain links TRBV7-2 with TRBJ2-7; 9 bases map to TRBD2. The CDR3 is made up of 15 amino acids. Losses at the gene ends were 2 bases for V and 7 bases for J; bases not matched to a gene: 9. From germline, CDR1 is SGHTA and CDR2 FQGNSA. CDR3 protein: CASSLFAGGPGEQYF. The CDR3, as DNA: TGTGCCAGCAGCTTATTTGCGGGAGGGCCCGGGGAGCAGTACTTC. Supplemented by reference TRBV7-2 and TRBJ2-7, the full variable domain reads GAGVSQSPSNKVTEKGKDVELRCDPISGHTALYWYRQSLGQGLEFLIYFQGNSAPDKSGLPSDRFSAERTGGSVSTLTIQRTQQEDSAVYLCASSLFAGGPGEQYFGPGTRLTVT.

The rearrangement links TRBV7-8 to TRBJ2-7, with TRBD1 identical over 10 bases. V shed 8 bases, J shed 5 bases, and the junction held 12 bases outside the gene matches. This CDR3 contains 15 residues. The germline CDR1 and CDR2 sequences are SGHVS and FQNEAQ. Written as DNA, the CDR3 is TGTGCCAGCTTTCTATTTGACAGGGGGCCCCACGAGCAGTACTTC. This codes for CASFLFDRGPHEQYF.

This chain uses TRBV6-5 with TRBJ1-2, with TRBD1 matching over 7 bases. The CDR3 runs to 12 residues. V shed 7 bases, J shed 5 bases, and the junction held 4 bases outside the gene matches. Germline lookup yields CDR1 MNHEY and CDR2 SVGAGI. The CDR3 loop reads CASKVRGYGYTF. CDR3 DNA sequence: TGTGCCAGCAAAGTCAGGGGGTATGGCTACACCTTC.

The rearrangement links TRBV7-2 to TRBJ2-1; 9 nucleotides line up with TRBD2. After removal of 1 base from V and 10 bases from J, the junction contained 17 bases not matched to a gene. This CDR3 comprises 18 residues. Germline V CDR1 and CDR2: SGHTA, FQGNSA. The CDR3 nucleotides are TGTGCCAGCAGCTTAGTTAGTGTTGGTCTAGCGGGATCGGGAGAGCAGTTCTTC. Translating it yields CASSLVSVGLAGSGEQFF.

The CDR3 region has the DNA TGTGCCAGCAGTGAAGTAGACGGGGCAGGGGGCTTCACCGGGGAGCTGTTTTTT. This translates into CASSEVDGAGGFTGELFF. The gene calls are TRBV6-1 and TRBJ2-2; 8 bases are a match to TRBD1. Losses at the gene ends were 1 base for V and 4 bases for J; bases not matched to a gene: 11. The CDR3 contains 18 residues. Germline V gene data show CDR1 as MNHNS and CDR2 as SASEGT.

This clone has a single count. V usage is TRBV20-1 and J usage is TRBJ2-7; TRBD1 matches at 8 bases. V was clipped by 5 bases and J by 11 bases; unmatched bases: 5. From germline, CDR1 is DFQATT and CDR2 SNEGSKA (reference sequence). The CDR3 is 10 amino acids. The CDR3 DNA is TGCAGTGCTCGGACAGGGCGGGAGTACTTC. Its translation is CSARTGREYF.

The chain has TRBV6-6 and TRBJ1-2; 7 nucleotides line up with TRBD1. Trimming removed 7 bases from V and 8 bases from J; junction bases left unmatched: 10. Germline assignment: CDR1 MNHNY and CDR2 SVGAGI (reference sequence). The length of the CDR3 is 13 residues. The CDR3 is CASNDRVGEGYTF. CDR3 DNA sequence: TGTGCCAGCAACGACAGGGTAGGGGAGGGCTACACCTTC.

V and J are TRBV9 and TRBJ1-3; D remains ambiguous. V was cut by 2 bases and J by 2 bases, with 11 bases left in between. This CDR3 region has 15 residues. Germline V gene sequence: CDR1 SGDLS, CDR2 YYNGEE. The chain's CDR3 is CASSVGAATGNTIYF. The CDR3 DNA sequence: TGTGCCAGCAGCGTGGGAGCAGCGACTGGAAACACCATATATTTT.

The CDR3 here is CASSQADRGYEQYF. The CDR3 nucleotides are TGCGCCAGCAGCCAAGCGGACAGGGGCTACGAGCAGTACTTC. The genes are TRBV4-3 and TRBJ2-7; 9 bases fit TRBD1. The CDR3 length is 14 residues. Germline assignment: CDR1 LGHNA and CDR2 YSLEER. The V segment lost 1 base and the J segment 3 bases; nucleotides outside the gene matches: 1.

This sequence joins TRBV15 and TRBJ1-1; TRBD1 might be the D (5 bases). Germline CDR1 is LNHNV and CDR2 is YYDKDF (reference sequence). The germline V and J ends were trimmed by 0 bases and 7 bases, with 15 bases remaining between them. The CDR3 extends over 15 amino acids. CDR3 residues: CATSRDFGRTGEAFF. For the CDR3, the DNA is TGTGCCACCAGCAGAGATTTCGGGAGAACAGGTGAAGCTTTCTTT.

The rearrangement links TRBV7-3 to TRBJ2-3, with 8 bases that match TRBD1. The CDR3 consists of 16 residues. V lost 1 base and J lost 2; bases outside the gene matches: 5. The V gene's germline CDR1 is SGHTA and CDR2 FQGTGA. As DNA, the CDR3 is TGTGCCAGCAGCTTAAACGACAGGGGATACACAGATACGCAGTATTTT. The encoded protein is CASSLNDRGYTDTQYF.

CDR3 residues: CASSQDGQAYGYTF. As DNA, the CDR3 is TGTGCCAGCAGCCAAGATGGACAGGCATATGGCTACACCTTC. The chain recombines TRBV3-1 (or the pseudogene TRBV3-2) with TRBJ1-2, with 7 bases lining up with TRBD1. This CDR3 region has 14 residues. Per germline, CDR1 LGHDT and CDR2 YNNKEL (reference sequence). V gave up 0 bases and J gave up 5 bases; unmatched junction bases: 3.

This clone is a singleton in its sample. This chain connects TRBV28 to TRBJ2-6; possibly TRBD1 for D (5 bases). V was shortened by 2 bases and J by 4 bases, with 15 bases between the two germline ends. There are 17 residues in the CDR3. Per the germline V gene, CDR1 is MDHEN and CDR2 is SYDVKM. The CDR3 DNA reads as TGTGCCAGCAGTTTACCGGACACCTACAGCGGGGCCAACGTCCTGACTTTC. This translates into CASSLPDTYSGANVLTF.